This T cell receptor (beta chain) was captured in a study of blood T cell repertoires in COVID-19. Study background: Specimens from acute and convalescent COVID-19 originated in the United States, Italy and Spain.

This table comes from immunoSEQ multiplex PCR, and its TCRdb copy is limited to in-frame clones, with some not included. The top ten hold over 15% of the sample, which has just under 85,000 clones, 80% to 90% seen once. Germline V gene data show CDR1 as SGHRS and CDR2 as YFSETQ. The CDR3 contains 18 residues. Losses at the gene ends were 4 bases for V and 0 bases for J; bases not matched to a gene: 13. The sample comprised peripheral blood. The clonotype comes from an older woman with acute or convalescent COVID-19. V and J are TRBV5-1 and TRBJ2-7; 10 bases are shared with TRBD2. CDR3 region: CASSLITKLAGSSYEQYF. The CDR3 DNA reads TGCGCCAGCAGCCTTATAACCAAACTAGCGGGAAGCTCCTACGAGCAGTACTTC.